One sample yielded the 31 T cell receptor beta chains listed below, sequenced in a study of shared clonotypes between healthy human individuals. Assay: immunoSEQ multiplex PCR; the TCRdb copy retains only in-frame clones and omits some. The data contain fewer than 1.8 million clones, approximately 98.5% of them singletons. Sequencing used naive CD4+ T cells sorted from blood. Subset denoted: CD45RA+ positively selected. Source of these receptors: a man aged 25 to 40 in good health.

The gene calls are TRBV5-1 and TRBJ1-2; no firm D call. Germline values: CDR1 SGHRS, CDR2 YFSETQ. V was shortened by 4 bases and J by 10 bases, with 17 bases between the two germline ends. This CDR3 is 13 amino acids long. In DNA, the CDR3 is TGCGCCAGCAGCGTGGACGGCGAGACTTACTACACCTTC. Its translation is CASSVDGETYYTF. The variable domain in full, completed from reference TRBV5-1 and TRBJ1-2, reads KAGVTQTPRYLIKTRGQQVTLSCSPISGHRSVSWYQQTPGQGLQFLFEYFSETQRNKGNFPGRFSGRQFSNSRSEMNVSTLELGDSALYLCASSVDGETYYTFGSGTRLTVV.

CDR3 coding DNA: TGTGCCAGCAGCCCAACGGGAGTAGCGGGGCCCCCCTACGAGCAGTACTTC. Its translation: CASSPTGVAGPPYEQYF. The V gene is TRBV28, the J gene TRBJ2-7; 8 bases are a match to TRBD2. Germline CDR1 is MDHEN and CDR2 is SYDVKM. V gave up 6 bases and J gave up 2 bases; unmatched junction bases: 15. The CDR3 covers 17 residues.

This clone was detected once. The chain's CDR3 is CASSLGGEIPSEQYF. Here the CDR3 DNA reads TGTGCCAGCAGCTTGGGAGGGGAGATTCCAAGCGAGCAGTACTTC. The chain carries TRBV5-4 and TRBJ2-7; D tentatively fits TRBD1 or TRBD2 (5 bases each). The CDR3 covers 15 residues. Between the trimmed V and J ends, which lost 0 bases and 6 bases, there was a span of 16 bases. The germline gives CDR1 SGHNT, CDR2 YYREEE (reference sequence).

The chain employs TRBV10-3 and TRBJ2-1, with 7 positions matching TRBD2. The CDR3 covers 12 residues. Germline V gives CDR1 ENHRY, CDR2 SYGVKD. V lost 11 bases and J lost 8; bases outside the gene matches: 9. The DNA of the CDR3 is TGTGCCTCCGCGGGGAGGGAGGATGAGCAGTTCTTC. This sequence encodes CASAGREDEQFF.

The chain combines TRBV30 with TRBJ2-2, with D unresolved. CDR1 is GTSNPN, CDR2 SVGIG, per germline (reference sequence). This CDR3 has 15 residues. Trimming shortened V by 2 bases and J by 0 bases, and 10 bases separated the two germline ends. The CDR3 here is CAWSSPQPNTGELFF. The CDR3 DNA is TGTGCCTGGAGTAGCCCGCAACCGAACACCGGGGAGCTGTTTTTT.

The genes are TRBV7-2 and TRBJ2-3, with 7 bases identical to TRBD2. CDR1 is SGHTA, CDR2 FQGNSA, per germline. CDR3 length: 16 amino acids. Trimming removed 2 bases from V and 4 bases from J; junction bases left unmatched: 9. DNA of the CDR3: TGTGCCAGCAGCTTACCACGCGGGAGTGGGGCAGATACGCAGTATTTT. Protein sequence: CASSLPRGSGADTQYF. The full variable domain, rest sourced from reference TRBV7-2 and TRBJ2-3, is GAGVSQSPSNKVTEKGKDVELRCDPISGHTALYWYRQSLGQGLEFLIYFQGNSAPDKSGLPSDRFSAERTGGSVSTLTIQRTQQEDSAVYLCASSLPRGSGADTQYFGPGTRLTVL.

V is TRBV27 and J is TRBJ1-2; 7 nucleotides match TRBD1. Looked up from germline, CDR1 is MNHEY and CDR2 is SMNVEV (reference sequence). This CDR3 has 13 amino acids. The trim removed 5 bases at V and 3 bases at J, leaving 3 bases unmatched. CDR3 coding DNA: TGTGCCAGCAGTGGGGACAGTTACTATGGCTACACCTTC. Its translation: CASSGDSYYGYTF.

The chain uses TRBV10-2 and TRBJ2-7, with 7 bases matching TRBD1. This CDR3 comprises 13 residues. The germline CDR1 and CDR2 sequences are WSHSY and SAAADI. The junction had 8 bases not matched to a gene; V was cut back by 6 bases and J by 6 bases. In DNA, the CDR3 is TGCGCCAGCAGGGAGACAGGGTCGCCCGAGCAGTACTTC. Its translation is CASRETGSPEQYF.

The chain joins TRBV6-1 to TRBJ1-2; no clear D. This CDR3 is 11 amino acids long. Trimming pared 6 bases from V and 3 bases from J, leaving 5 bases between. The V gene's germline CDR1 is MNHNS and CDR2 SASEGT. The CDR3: CASSRYYGYTF. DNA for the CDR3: TGTGCCAGCAGCCGGTACTATGGCTACACCTTC.

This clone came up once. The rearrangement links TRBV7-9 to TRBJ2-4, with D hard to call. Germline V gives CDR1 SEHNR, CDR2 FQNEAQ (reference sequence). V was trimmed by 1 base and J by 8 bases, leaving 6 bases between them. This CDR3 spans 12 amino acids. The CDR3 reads CASSLGTDIQYF. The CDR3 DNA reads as TGTGCCAGCAGCTTAGGGACCGACATTCAGTACTTC.

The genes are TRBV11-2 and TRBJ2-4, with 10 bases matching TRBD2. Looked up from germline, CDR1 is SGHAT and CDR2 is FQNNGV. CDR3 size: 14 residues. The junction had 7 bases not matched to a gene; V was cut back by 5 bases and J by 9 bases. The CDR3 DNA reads TGTGCCAGCAGCCTAGCGGGGGTATTGGGCATTCAGTACTTC. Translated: CASSLAGVLGIQYF.

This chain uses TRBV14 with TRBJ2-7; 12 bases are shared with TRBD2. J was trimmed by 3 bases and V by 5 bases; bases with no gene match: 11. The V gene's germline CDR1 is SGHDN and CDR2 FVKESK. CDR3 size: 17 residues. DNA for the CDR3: TGTGCCAGCAGCGTTCGGACTAGCGGGATTGTTGACTACGAGCAGTACTTC. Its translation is CASSVRTSGIVDYEQYF.

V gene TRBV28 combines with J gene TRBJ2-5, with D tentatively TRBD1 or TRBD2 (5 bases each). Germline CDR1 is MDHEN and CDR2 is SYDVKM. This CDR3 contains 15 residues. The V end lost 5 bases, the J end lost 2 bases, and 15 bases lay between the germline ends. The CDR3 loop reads CASSPGAGEQETQYF. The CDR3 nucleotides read TGTGCCAGCAGTCCCGGGGCAGGAGAACAAGAGACCCAGTACTTC.

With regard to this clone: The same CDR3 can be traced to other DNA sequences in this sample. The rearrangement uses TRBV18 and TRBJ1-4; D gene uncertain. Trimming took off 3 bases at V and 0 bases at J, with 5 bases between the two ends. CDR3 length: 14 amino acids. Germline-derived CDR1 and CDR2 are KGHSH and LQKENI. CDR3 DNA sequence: TGTGCCAGCTCACCCGCTTCAACTAATGAAAAACTGTTTTTT. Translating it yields CASSPASTNEKLFF.

CDR3 sequence: CASSPVGGTYEQYF. CDR3 in DNA: TGTGCCAGCAGCCCCGTCGGGGGAACCTACGAGCAGTACTTC. The V call is TRBV7-9, the J call TRBJ2-7; D perhaps matches TRBD2 (6 bases). Germline lookup yields CDR1 SEHNR and CDR2 FQNEAQ (reference sequence). Deletions cut 5 bases from V and 2 bases from J, with 13 bases between. The length of the CDR3 is 14 residues.

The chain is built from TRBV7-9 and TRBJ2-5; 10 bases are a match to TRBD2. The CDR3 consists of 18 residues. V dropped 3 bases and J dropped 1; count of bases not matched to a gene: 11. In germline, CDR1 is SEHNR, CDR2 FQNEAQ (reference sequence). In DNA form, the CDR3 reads TGTGCCAGCAGCTTTCCAACACGACTAGCGGGCTCCCAAGAGACCCAGTACTTC. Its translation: CASSFPTRLAGSQETQYF.

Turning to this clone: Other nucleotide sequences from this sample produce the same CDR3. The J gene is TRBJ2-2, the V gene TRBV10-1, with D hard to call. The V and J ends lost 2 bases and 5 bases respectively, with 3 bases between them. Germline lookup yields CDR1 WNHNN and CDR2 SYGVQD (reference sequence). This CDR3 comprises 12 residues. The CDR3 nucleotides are TGCGCCAGCAGTGAGAATACCGGGGAGCTGTTTTTT. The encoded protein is CASSENTGELFF.

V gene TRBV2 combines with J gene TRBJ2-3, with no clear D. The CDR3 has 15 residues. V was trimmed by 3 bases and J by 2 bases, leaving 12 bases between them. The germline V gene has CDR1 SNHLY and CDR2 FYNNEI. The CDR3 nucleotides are TGTGCCAGCAGTGATCGGGCAGGCCCCACAGATACGCAGTATTTT. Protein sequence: CASSDRAGPTDTQYF. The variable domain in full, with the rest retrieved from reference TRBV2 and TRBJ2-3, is EPEVTQTPSHQVTQMGQEVILRCVPISNHLYFYWYRQILGQKVEFLVSFYNNEISEKSEIFDDQFSVERPDGSNFTLKIRSTKLEDSAMYFCASSDRAGPTDTQYFGPGTRLTVL.

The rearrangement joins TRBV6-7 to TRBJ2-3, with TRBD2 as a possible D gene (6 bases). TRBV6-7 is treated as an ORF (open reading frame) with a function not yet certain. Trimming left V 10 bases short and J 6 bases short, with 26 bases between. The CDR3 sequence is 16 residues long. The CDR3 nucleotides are TGTGCCAACGAACACCGGGACTCCCCCCTGAGGGATACGCAGTATTTT. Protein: CANEHRDSPLRDTQYF.

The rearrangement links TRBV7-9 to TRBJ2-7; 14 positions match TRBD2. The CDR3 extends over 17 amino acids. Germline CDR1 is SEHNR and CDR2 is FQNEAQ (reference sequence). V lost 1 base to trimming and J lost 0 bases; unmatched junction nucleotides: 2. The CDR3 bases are TGTGCCAGCAGCTTAGGACTAGCGGGAGGGGTCTCCTACGAGCAGTACTTC. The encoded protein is CASSLGLAGGVSYEQYF.

The CDR3 loop reads CASSVGGPKGEKLFF. CDR3 nucleotides: TGTGCCAGCAGCGTAGGGGGACCGAAGGGTGAAAAACTGTTTTTT. The rearrangement links TRBV9 to TRBJ1-4; D is perhaps TRBD1 (5 bases). V lost 0 bases to trimming and J lost 7 bases, with 13 bases between them. CDR1 and CDR2 (germline): SGDLS, YYNGEE. CDR3 length equals 15 residues.

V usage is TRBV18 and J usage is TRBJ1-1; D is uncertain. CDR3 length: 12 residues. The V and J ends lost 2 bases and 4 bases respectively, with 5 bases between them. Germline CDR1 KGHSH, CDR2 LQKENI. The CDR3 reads CASSPSRTEAFF. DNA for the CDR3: TGTGCCAGCTCACCATCACGCACTGAAGCTTTCTTT. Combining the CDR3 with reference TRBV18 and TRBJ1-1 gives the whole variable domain NAGVMQNPRHLVRRRGQEARLRCSPMKGHSHVYWYRQLPEEGLKFMVYLQKENIIDESGMPKERFSAEFPKEGPSILRIQQVVRGDSAAYFCASSPSRTEAFFGQGTRLTVV.

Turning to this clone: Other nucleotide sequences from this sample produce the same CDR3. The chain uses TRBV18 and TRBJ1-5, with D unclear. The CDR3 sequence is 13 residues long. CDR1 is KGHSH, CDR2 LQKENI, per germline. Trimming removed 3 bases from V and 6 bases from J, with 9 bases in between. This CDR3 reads CASSPPGGQPQHF. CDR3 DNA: TGTGCCAGCTCACCCCCCGGTGGTCAGCCCCAGCATTTT.

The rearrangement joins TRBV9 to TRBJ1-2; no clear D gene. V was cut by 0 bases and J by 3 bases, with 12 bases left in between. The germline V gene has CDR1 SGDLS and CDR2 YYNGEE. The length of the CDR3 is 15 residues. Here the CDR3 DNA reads TGTGCCAGCAGCGTAGATCCGGCGACCTACTATGGCTACACCTTC. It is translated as CASSVDPATYYGYTF.

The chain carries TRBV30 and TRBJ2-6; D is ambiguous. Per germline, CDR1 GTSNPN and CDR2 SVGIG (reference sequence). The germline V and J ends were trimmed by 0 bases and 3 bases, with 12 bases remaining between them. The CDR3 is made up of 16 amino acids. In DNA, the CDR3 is TGTGCCTGGAGTGTACGCTTCACAATTGGGGCCAACGTCCTGACTTTC. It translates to CAWSVRFTIGANVLTF.

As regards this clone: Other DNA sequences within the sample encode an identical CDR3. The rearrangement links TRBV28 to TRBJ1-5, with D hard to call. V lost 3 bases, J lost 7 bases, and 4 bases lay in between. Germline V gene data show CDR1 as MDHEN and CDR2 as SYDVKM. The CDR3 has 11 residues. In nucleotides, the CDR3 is TGTGCCAGCAGTTTCGGACAGCCCCAGCATTTT. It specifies CASSFGQPQHF. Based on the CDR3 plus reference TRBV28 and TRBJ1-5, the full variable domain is DVKVTQSSRYLVKRTGEKVFLECVQDMDHENMFWYRQDPGLGLRLIYFSYDVKMKEKGDIPEGYSVSREKKERFSLILESASTNQTSMYLCASSFGQPQHFGDGTRLSIL.

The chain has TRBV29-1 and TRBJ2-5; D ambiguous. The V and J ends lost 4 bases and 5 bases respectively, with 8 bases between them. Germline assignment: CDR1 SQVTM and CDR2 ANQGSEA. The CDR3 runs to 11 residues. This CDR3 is CSVARRETQYF. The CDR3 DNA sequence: TGCAGCGTTGCCCGGCGGGAGACCCAGTACTTC.

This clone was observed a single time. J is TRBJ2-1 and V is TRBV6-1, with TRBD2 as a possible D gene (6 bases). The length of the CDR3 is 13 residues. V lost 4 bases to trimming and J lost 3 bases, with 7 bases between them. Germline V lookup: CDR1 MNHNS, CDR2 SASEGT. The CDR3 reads CASSVDYYNEQFF. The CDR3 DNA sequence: TGTGCCAGCAGTGTGGACTACTACAATGAGCAGTTCTTC.

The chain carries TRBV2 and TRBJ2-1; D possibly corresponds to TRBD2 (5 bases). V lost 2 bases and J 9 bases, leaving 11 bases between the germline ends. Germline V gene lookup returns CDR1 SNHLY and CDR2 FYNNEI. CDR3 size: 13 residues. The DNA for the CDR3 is TGTGCCAGCAGTGAAACCGGGGTCAGTGAGCAGTTCTTC. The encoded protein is CASSETGVSEQFF.

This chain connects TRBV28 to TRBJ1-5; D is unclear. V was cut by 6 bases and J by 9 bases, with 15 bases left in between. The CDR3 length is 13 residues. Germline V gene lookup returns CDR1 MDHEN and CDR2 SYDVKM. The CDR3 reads CASRARVPPPQHF. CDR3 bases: TGTGCCAGCAGAGCTCGGGTACCCCCGCCCCAGCATTTT. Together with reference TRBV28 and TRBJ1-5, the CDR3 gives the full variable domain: DVKVTQSSRYLVKRTGEKVFLECVQDMDHENMFWYRQDPGLGLRLIYFSYDVKMKEKGDIPEGYSVSREKKERFSLILESASTNQTSMYLCASRARVPPPQHFGDGTRLSIL.

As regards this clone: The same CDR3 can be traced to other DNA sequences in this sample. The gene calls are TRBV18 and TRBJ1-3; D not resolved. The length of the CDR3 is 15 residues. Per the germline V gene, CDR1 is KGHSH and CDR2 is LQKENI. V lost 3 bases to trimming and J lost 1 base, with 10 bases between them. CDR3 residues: CASSPALRSGNTIYF. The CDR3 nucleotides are TGTGCCAGCTCACCCGCTTTACGATCTGGAAACACCATATATTTT. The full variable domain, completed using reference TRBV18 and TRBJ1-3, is NAGVMQNPRHLVRRRGQEARLRCSPMKGHSHVYWYRQLPEEGLKFMVYLQKENIIDESGMPKERFSAEFPKEGPSILRIQQVVRGDSAAYFCASSPALRSGNTIYFGEGSWLTVV.